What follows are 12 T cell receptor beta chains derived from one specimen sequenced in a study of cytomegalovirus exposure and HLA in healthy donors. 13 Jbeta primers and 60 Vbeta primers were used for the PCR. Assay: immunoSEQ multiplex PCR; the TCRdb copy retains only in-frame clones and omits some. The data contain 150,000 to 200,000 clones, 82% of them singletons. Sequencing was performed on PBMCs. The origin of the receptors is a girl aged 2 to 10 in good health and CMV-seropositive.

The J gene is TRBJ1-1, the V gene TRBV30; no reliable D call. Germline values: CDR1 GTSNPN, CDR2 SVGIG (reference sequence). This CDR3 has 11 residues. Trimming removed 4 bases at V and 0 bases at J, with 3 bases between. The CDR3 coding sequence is TGTGCCTGGACGGTGAACACTGAAGCTTTCTTT. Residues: CAWTVNTEAFF.

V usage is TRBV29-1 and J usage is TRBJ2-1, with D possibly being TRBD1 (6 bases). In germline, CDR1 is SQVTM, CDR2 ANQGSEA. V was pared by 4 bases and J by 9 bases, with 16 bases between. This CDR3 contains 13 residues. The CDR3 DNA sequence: TGCAGCGTTGTCCCCCTTAGCAGGGGTGAGCAGTTCTTC. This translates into CSVVPLSRGEQFF.

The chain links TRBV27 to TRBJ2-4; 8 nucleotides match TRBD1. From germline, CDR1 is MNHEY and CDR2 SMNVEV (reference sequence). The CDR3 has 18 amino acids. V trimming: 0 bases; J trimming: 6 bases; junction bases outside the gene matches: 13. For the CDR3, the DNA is TGTGCCAGCAGTTTATCCGTCCCCCGGGCAGGGGGCTCAAACATTCAGTACTTC. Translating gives CASSLSVPRAGGSNIQYF.

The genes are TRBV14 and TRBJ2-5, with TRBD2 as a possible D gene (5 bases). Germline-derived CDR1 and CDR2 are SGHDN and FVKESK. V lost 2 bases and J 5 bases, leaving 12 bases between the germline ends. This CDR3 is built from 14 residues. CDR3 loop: CASSQKNSAETQYF. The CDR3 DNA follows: TGTGCCAGCAGCCAAAAAAATAGCGCGGAGACCCAGTACTTC.

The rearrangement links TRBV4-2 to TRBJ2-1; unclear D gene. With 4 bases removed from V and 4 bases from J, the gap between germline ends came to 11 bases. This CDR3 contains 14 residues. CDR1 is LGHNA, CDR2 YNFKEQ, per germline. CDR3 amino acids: CASSPESPYNEQFF. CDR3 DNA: TGTGCCAGCAGCCCTGAGAGTCCATACAATGAGCAGTTCTTC.

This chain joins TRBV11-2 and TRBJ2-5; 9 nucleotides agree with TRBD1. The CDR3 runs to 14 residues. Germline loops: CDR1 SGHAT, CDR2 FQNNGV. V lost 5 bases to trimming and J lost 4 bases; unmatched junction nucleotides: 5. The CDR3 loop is CASSLDRGGETQYF. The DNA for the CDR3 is TGTGCCAGCAGCCTGGACAGGGGAGGAGAGACCCAGTACTTC.

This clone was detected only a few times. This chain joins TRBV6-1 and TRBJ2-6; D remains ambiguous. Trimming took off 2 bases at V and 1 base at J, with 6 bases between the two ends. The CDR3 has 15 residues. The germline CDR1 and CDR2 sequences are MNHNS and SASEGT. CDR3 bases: TGTGCCAGCAGTGAAAAGAGTTCTGGGGCCAACGTCCTGACTTTC. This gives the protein CASSEKSSGANVLTF.

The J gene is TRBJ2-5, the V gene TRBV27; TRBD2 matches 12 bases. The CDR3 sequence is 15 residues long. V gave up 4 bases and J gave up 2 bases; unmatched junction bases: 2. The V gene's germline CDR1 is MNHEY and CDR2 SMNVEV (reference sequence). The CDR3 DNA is TGTGCCAGCAGTTACGGACTAGCGGGACAAGAGACCCAGTACTTC. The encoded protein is CASSYGLAGQETQYF.

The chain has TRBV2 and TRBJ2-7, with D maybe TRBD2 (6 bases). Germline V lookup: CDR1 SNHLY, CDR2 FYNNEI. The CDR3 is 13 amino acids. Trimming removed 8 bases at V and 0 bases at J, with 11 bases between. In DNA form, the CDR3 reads TGTGCCAGCCTCATAGCGGTCTCCTACGAGCAGTACTTC. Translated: CASLIAVSYEQYF.

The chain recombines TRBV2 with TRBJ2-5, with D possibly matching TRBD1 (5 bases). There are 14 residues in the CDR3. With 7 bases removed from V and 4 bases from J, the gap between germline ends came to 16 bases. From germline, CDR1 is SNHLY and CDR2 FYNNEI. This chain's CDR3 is CASTVLRTRETQYF. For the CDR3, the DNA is TGTGCCAGCACGGTTTTAAGGACACGAGAGACCCAGTACTTC.

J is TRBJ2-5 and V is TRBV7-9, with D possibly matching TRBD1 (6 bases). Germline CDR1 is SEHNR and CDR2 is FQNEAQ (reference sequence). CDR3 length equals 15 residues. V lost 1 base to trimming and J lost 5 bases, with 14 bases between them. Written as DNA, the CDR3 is TGTGCCAGCAGCTTAGTCTCCCCAGGGGTGGAGACCCAGTACTTC. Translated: CASSLVSPGVETQYF. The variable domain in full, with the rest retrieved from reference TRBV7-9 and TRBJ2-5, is DTGVSQNPRHKITKRGQNVTFRCDPISEHNRLYWYRQTLGQGPEFLTYFQNEAQLEKSRLLSDRFSAERPKGSFSTLEIQRTEQGDSAMYLCASSLVSPGVETQYFGPGTRLLVL.

The CDR3 DNA reads TGTGCCAGCAGCTTACTTTGGGGGGCGGGAGGCCCGGGTCCCACAGATACGCAGTATTTT. Its protein is CASSLLWGAGGPGPTDTQYF. The genes are TRBV7-3 and TRBJ2-3; 8 bases match TRBD2. CDR1 is SGHTA and CDR2 is FQGTGA in the germline V gene. The CDR3 loop spans 20 amino acids. V lost 2 bases to trimming and J lost 2 bases; unmatched junction nucleotides: 18.